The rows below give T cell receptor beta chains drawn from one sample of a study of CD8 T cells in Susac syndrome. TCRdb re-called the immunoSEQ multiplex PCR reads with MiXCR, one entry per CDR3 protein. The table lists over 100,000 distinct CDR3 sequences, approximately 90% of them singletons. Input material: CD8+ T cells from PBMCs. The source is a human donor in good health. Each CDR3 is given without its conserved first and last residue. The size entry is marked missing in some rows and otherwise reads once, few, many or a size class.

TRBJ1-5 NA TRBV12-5 ASGPGNQPQH
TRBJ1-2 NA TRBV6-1 ASRRDHYGYT
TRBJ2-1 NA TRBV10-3 AISITGTSETI
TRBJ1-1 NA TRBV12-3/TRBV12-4 ASRRREYTEAF
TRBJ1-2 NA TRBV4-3 ASSQVRGFSGVVGYT
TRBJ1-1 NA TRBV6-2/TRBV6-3 ASTQVGDGTEAF
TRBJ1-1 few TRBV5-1 ASSLAFSTEAF
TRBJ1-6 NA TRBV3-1 ASSRQGGNSPLH
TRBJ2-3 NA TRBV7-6 ASSVLADHSTDTQY
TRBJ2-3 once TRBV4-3 ASSPPPGTPGGETQY
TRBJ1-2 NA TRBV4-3 ASSQVLGGPGYT
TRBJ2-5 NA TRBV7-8 ASSSEGRLYQETQY
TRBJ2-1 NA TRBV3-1 ASSQDSGSHEQF
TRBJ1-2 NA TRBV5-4 ASSLDRDRCT
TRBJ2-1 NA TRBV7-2 ASSATTEQF
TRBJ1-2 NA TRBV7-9 ASSQGSSNYGYT
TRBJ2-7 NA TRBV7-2 ASRRPGGSYEQY
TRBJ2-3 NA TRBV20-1 SATEILRNTDTQY
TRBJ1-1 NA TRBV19 ASDQGPMETEAF